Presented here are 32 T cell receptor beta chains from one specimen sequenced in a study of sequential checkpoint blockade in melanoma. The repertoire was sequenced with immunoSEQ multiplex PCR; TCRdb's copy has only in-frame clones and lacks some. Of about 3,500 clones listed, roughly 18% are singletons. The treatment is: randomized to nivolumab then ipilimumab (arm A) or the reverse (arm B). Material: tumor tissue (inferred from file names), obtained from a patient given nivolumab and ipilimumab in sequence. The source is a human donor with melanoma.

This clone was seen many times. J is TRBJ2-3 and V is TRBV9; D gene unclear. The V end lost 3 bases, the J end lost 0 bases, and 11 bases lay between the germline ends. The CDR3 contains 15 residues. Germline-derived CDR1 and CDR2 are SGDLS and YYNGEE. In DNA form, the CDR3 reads TGTGCCAGCAGCGGCCGGACGATAAGCACAGATACGCAGTATTTT. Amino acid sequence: CASSGRTISTDTQYF.

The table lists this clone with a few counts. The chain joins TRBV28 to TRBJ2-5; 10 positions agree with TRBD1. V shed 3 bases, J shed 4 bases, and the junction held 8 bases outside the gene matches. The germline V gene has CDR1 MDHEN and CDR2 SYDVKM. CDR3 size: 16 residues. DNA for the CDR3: TGTGCCAGCAGTTTCCTTTCCGGGACAGGGGCAGAGACCCAGTACTTC. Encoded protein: CASSFLSGTGAETQYF.

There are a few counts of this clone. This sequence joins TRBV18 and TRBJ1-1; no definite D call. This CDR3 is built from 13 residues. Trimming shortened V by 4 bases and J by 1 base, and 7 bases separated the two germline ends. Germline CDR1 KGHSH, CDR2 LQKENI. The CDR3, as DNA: TGTGCCAGCTCACTGCAGGCGAACACTGAAGCTTTCTTT. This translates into CASSLQANTEAFF.

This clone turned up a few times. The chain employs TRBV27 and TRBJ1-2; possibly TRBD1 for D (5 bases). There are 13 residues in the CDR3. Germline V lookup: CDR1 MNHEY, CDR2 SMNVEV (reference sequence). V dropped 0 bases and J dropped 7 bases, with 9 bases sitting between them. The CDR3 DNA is TGTGCCAGCAGTTTATCGAGCGGGGGTGGCTACACCTTC. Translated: CASSLSSGGGYTF.

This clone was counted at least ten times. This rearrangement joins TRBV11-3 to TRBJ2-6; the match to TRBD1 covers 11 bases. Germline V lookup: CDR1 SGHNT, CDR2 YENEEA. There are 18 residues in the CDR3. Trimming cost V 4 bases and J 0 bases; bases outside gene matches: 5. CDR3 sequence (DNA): TGTGCCAGCAGCTCGGACAGGGGGCTGTACTCTGGGGCCAACGTCCTGACTTTC. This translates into CASSSDRGLYSGANVLTF.

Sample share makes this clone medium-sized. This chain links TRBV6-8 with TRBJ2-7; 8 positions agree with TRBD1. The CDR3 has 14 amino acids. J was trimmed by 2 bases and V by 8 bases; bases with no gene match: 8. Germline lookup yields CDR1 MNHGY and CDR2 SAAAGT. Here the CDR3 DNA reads TGTGCCAGCCTAACCGGGACAGGAGCCTACGAGCAGTACTTC. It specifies CASLTGTGAYEQYF.

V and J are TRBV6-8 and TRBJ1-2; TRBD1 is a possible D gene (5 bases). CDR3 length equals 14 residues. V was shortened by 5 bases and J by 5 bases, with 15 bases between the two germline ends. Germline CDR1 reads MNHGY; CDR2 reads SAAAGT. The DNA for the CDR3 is TGTGCCAGCAGTGATCAGGGTTTCCAGTATGGCTACACCTTC. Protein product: CASSDQGFQYGYTF.

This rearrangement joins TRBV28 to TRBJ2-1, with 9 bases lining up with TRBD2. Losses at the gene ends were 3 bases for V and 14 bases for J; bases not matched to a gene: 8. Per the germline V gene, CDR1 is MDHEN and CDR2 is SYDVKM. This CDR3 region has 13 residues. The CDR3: CASSFVAGGFEFF. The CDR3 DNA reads TGTGCCAGCAGTTTCGTGGCGGGAGGGTTTGAGTTCTTC.

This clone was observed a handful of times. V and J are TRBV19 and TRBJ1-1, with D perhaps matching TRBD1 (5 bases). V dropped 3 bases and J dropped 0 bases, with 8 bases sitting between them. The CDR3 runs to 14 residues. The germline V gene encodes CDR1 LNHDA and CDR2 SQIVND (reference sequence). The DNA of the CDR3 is TGTGCCAGTAGTATGGGGCGGTTGAACACTGAAGCTTTCTTT. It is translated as CASSMGRLNTEAFF.

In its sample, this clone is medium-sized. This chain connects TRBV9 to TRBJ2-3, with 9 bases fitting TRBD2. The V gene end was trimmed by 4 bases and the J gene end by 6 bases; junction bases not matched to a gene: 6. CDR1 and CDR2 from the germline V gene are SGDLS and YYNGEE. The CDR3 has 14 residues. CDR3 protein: CASSTGTSSDTQYF. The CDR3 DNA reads TGTGCCAGCAGCACCGGGACTAGCTCGGATACGCAGTATTTT.

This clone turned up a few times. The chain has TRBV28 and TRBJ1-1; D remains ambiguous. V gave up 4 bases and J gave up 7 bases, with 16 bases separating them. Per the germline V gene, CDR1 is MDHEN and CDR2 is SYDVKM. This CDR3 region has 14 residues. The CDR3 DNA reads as TGTGCCAGCAGTTCCTTCCTGACCGTACTTGAAGCTTTCTTT. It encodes CASSSFLTVLEAFF.

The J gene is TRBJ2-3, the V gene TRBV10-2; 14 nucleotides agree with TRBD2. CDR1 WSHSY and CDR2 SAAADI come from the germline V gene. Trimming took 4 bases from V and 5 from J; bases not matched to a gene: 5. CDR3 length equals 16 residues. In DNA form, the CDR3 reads TGCGCCAGCAGTGCGGGACTAGCGGGAGACGTAGATACGCAGTATTTT. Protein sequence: CASSAGLAGDVDTQYF.

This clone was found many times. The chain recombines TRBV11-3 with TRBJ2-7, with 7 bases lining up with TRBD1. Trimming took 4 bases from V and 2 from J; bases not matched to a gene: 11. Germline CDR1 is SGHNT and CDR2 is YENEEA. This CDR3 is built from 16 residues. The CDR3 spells CASSSTGDLPTYEQYF. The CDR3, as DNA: TGTGCCAGCAGCTCAACAGGGGACCTTCCTACCTACGAGCAGTACTTC.

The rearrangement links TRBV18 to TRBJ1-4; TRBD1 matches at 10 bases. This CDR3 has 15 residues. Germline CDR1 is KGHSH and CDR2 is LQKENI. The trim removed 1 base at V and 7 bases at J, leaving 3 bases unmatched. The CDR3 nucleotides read TGTGCCAGCTCACCACGAGACAGGGGGCTTGAAAAACTGTTTTTT. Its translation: CASSPRDRGLEKLFF. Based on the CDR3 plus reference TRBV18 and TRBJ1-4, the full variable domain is NAGVMQNPRHLVRRRGQEARLRCSPMKGHSHVYWYRQLPEEGLKFMVYLQKENIIDESGMPKERFSAEFPKEGPSILRIQQVVRGDSAAYFCASSPRDRGLEKLFFGSGTQLSVL.

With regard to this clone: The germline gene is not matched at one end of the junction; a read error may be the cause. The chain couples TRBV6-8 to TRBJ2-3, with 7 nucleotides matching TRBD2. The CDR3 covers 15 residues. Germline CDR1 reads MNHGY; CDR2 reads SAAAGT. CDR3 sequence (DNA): TGTGCCATCAGTGCGGTTAGCGGGAGCACAGATACGCAGTATTTT. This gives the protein CAISAVSGSTDTQYF.

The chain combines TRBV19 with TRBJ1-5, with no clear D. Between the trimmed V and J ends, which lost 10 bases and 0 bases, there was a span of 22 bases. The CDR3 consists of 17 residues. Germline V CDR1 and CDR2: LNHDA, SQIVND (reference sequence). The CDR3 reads CATLGSYSTYSNQPQHF. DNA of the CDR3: TGTGCCACCCTAGGGTCGTACTCCACCTATAGCAATCAGCCCCAGCATTTT.

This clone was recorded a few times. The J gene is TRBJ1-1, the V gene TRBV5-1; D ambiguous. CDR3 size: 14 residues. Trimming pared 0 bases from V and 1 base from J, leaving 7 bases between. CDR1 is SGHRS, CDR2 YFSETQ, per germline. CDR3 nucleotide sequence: TGCGCCAGCAGCTTGGGACACCCGAACACTGAAGCTTTCTTT. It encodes CASSLGHPNTEAFF.

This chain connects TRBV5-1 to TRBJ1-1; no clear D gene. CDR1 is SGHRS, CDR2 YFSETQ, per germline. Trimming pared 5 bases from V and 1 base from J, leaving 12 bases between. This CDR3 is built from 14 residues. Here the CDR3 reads CASRLNTANTEAFF. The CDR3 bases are TGCGCCAGCAGACTTAATACCGCGAACACTGAAGCTTTCTTT.

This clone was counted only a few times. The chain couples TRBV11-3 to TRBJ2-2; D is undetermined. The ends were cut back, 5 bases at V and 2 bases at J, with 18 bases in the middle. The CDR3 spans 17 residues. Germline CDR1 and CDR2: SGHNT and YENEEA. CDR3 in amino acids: CASSPRPNYPNTGELFF. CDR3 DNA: TGTGCCAGCAGCCCAAGACCCAACTATCCAAACACCGGGGAGCTGTTTTTT. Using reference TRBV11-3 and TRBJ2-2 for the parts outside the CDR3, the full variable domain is EAGVVQSPRYKIIEKKQPVAFWCNPISGHNTLYWYLQNLGQGPELLIRYENEEAVDDSQLPKDRFSAERLKGVDSTLKIQPAELGDSAVYLCASSPRPNYPNTGELFFGEGSRLTVL.

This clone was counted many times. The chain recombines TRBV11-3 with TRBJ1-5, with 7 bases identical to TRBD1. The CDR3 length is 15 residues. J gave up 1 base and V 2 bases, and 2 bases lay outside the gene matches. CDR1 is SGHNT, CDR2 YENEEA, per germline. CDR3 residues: CASSLTGQSNQPQHF. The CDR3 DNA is TGTGCCAGCAGCTTAACGGGACAGAGCAATCAGCCCCAGCATTTT.

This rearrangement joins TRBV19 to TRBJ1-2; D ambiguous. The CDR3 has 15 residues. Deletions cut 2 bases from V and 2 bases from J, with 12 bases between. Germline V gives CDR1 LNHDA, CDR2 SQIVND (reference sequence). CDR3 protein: CASSIRPYPNYGYTF. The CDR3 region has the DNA TGTGCCAGTAGTATACGCCCTTATCCGAACTATGGCTACACCTTC.

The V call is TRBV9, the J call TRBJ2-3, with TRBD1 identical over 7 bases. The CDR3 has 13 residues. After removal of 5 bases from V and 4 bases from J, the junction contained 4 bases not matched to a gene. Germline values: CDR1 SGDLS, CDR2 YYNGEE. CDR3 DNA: TGTGCCAGCAGTCCCACAGGGGCAGATACGCAGTATTTT. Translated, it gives CASSPTGADTQYF.

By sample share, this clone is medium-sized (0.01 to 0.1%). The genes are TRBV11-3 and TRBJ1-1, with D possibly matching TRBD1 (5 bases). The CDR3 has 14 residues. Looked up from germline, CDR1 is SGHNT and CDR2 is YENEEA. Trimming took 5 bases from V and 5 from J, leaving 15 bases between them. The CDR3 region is CASSPGDKGTEAFF. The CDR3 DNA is TGTGCCAGCAGCCCGGGGGATAAGGGGACTGAAGCTTTCTTT.

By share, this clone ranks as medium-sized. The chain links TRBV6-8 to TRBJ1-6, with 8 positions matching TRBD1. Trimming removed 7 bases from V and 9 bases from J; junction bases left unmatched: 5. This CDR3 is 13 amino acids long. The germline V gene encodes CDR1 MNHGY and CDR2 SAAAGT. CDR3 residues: CASTTGGFSPLHF. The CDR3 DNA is TGTGCCAGCACTACAGGGGGATTTTCACCCCTCCACTTT.

CDR3 residues: CASRLAISGNEQFF. The CDR3 nucleotides read TGTGCCAGCCGCCTAGCGATATCTGGGAATGAGCAGTTCTTC. The rearrangement uses TRBV6-8 and TRBJ2-1; maybe TRBD2 (6 bases). The CDR3 consists of 14 residues. Trimming pared 8 bases from V and 7 bases from J, leaving 18 bases between. The germline CDR1 and CDR2 sequences are MNHGY and SAAAGT.

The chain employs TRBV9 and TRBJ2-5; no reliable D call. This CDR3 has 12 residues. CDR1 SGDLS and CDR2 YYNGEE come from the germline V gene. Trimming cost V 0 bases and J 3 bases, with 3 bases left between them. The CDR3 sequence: CASSVGEETQYF. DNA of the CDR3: TGTGCCAGCAGCGTAGGGGAAGAGACCCAGTACTTC.

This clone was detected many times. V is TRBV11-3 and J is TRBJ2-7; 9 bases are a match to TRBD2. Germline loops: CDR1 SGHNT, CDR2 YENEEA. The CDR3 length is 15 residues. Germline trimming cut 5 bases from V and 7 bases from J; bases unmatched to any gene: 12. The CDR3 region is CASSGRLAVLGEQYF. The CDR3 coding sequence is TGTGCCAGCAGCGGACGACTAGCGGTCCTGGGGGAGCAGTACTTC.

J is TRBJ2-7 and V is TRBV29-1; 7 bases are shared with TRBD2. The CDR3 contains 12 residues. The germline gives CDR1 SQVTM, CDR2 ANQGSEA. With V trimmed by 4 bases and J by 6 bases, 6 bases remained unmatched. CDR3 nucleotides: TGCAGCGTTGTGGGGGGGGAAAGCGAGCAGTACTTC. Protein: CSVVGGESEQYF.

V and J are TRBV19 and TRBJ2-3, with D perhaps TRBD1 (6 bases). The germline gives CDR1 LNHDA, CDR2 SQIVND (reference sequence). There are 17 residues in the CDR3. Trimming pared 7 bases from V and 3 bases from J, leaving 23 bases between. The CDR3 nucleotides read TGTGCCAGTACTATGAAGAGGGGGAGTCCCCTAACAGATACGCAGTATTTT. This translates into CASTMKRGSPLTDTQYF.

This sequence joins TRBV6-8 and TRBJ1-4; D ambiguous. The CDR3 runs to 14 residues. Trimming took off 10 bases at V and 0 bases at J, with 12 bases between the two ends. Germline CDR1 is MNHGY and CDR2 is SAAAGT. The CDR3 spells CAIGQSATNEKLFF. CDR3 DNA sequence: TGTGCCATCGGGCAGTCTGCAACTAATGAAAAACTGTTTTTT.

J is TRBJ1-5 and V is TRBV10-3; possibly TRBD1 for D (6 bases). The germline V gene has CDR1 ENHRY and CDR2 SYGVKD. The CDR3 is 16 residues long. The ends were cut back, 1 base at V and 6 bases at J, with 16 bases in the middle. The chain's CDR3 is CAISELPTLGAQPQHF. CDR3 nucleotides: TGTGCCATCAGTGAGTTGCCCACCCTGGGGGCTCAGCCCCAGCATTTT.

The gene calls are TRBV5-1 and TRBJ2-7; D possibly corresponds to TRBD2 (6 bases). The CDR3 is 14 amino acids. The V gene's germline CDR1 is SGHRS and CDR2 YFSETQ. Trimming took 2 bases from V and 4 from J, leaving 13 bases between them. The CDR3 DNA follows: TGCGCCAGCAGCTTAGGAGGGACGGGATACGAGCAGTACTTC. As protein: CASSLGGTGYEQYF.